The 3 T cell receptor beta chains presented below share a single source sample, sequenced in a study of OX40 agonist ivuxolimab in advanced cancers. Assay: immunoSEQ multiplex PCR; the TCRdb copy retains only in-frame clones and omits some. The sample has just under 20,000 clones; about 70% are singletons. Sample: CD4+ or CD8+ T cells sorted from blood, taken in a trial of the OX40 agonist ivuxolimab. These receptors were taken from an adult with an advanced solid tumor such as melanoma, head and neck, liver or kidney cancer.

This rearrangement joins TRBV27 to TRBJ1-4; no firm D call. This CDR3 contains 13 residues. V lost 2 bases and J lost 8, with 9 bases in between. The germline gives CDR1 MNHEY, CDR2 SMNVEV (reference sequence). The CDR3 nucleotides are TGTGCCAGCAGTTTAATGGTGGGGGAAAAACTGTTTTTT. Its protein is CASSLMVGEKLFF.

The gene calls are TRBV5-8 and TRBJ1-5; D remains ambiguous. In germline, CDR1 is SGHTS, CDR2 YDEGEE. This CDR3 contains 14 residues. V was pared by 4 bases and J by 3 bases, with 11 bases between. The CDR3 loop reads CASSIGTSNQPQHF. The CDR3 DNA reads TGTGCCAGCAGCATTGGAACCTCCAATCAGCCCCAGCATTTT.

This rearrangement joins TRBV6-5 to TRBJ2-7; TRBD2 might be the D (5 bases). The CDR3 consists of 13 residues. V was clipped by 5 bases and J by 0 bases, with 8 bases between them. Germline V gene lookup returns CDR1 MNHEY and CDR2 SVGAGI. This CDR3 is CASSEGHSYEQYF. In DNA form, the CDR3 reads TGTGCCAGCAGTGAGGGCCACTCCTACGAGCAGTACTTC.